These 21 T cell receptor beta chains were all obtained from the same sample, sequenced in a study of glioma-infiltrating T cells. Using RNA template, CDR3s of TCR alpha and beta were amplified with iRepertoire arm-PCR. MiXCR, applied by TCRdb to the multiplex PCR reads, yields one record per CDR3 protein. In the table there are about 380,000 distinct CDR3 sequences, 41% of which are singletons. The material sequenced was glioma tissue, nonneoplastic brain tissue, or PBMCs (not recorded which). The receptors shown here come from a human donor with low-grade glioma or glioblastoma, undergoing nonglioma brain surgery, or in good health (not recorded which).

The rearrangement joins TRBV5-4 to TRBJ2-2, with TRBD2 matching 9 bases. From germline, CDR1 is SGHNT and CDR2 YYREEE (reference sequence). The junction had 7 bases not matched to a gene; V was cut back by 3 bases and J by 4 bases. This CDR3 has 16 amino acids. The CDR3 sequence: CASSSSGMQVTGELFF. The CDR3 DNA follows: TGTGCCAGCAGCTCTAGCGGGATGCAGGTCACCGGGGAGCTGTTTTTT.

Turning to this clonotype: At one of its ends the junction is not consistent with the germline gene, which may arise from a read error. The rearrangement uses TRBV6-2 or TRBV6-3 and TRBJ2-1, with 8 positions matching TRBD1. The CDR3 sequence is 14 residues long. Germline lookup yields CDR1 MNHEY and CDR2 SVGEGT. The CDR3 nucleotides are TGTGCCAGCAGGGGGGCGGACAGGGAAAATGGGCAGTTCTTC. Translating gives CASRGADRENGQFF.

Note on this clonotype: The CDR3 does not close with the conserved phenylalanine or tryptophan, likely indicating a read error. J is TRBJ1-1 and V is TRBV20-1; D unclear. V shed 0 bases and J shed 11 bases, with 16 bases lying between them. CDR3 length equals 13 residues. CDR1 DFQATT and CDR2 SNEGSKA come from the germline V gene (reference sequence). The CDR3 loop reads CSARDRGRGAAFL. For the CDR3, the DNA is TGCAGTGCTAGAGATCGGGGTCGCGGCGCGGCTTTCTTA.

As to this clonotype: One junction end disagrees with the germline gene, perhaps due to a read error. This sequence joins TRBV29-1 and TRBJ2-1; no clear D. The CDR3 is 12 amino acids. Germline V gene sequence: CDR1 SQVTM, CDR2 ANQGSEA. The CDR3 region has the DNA TGCAGCTCACGAGTAACCTACAATGATCAGTTCTTC. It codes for CSSRVTYNDQFF.

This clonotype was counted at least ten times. CDR3 residues: CASGRLAGGPAVEQFF. CDR3 coding DNA: TGTGCCAGCGGGCGACTAGCGGGAGGGCCGGCTGTTGAGCAGTTCTTC. This chain uses TRBV27 with TRBJ2-1; 14 nucleotides agree with TRBD2. From germline, CDR1 is MNHEY and CDR2 SMNVEV (reference sequence). V was clipped by 8 bases and J by 9 bases; unmatched bases: 12. This CDR3 has 16 amino acids.

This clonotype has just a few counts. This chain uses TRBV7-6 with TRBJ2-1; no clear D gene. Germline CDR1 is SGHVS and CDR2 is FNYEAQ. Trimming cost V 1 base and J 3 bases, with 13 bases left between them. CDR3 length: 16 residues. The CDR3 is CASSLGTSSLYNEQFF. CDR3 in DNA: TGTGCCAGCAGCTTAGGAACAAGTTCCCTCTACAATGAGCAGTTCTTC.

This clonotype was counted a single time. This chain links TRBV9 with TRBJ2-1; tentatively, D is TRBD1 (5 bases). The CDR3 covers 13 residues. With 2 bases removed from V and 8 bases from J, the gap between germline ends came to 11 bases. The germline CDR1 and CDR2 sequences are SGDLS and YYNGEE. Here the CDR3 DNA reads TGTGCCAGCAGCGTTTGGGGCGACTATGAGCAGTTCTTC. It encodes CASSVWGDYEQFF.

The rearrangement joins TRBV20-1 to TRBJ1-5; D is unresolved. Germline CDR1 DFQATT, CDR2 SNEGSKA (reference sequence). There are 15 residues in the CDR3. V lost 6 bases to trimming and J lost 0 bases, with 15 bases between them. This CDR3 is CSAVRRGFSNQPQHF. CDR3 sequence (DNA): TGCAGTGCAGTAAGACGAGGGTTTAGCAATCAGCCCCAGCATTTT.

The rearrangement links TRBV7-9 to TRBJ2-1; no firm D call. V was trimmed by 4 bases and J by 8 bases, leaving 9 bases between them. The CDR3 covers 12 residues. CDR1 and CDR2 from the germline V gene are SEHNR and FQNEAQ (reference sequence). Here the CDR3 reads CASSSAWDEQFF. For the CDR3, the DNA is TGTGCCAGCAGCTCGGCTTGGGATGAGCAGTTCTTC. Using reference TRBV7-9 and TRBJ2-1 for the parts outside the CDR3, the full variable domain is DTGVSQNPRHKITKRGQNVTFRCDPISEHNRLYWYRQTLGQGPEFLTYFQNEAQLEKSRLLSDRFSAERPKGSFSTLEIQRTEQGDSAMYLCASSSAWDEQFFGPGTRLTVL.

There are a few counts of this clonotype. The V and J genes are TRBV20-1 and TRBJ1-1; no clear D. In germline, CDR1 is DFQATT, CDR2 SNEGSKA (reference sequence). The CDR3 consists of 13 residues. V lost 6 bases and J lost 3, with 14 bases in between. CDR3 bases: TGCAGTGCCCGTAGAGGAGAGGACACTGAAGCTTTCTTT. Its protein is CSARRGEDTEAFF.

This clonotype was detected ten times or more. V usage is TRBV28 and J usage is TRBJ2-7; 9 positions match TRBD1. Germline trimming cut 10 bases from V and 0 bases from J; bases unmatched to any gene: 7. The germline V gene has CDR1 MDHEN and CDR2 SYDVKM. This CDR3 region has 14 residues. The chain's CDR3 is CATQQGATSYEQYF. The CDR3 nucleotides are TGTGCCACCCAACAGGGGGCTACCTCCTACGAGCAGTACTTC.

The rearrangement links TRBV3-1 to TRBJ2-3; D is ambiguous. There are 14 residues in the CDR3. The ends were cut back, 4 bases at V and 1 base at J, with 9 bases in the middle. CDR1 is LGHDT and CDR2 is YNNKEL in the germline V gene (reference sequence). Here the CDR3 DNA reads TGTGCCAGCAGCCCCCGGCTCGGCACAGATACGCAGTATTTT. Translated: CASSPRLGTDTQYF.

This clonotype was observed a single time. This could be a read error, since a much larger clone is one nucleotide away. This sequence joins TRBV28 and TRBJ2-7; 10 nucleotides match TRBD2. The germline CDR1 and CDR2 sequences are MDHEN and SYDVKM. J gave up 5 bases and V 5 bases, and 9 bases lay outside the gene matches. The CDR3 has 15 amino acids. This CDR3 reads CASSQTSGWLHEQYF. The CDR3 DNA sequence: TGTGCCAGCAGTCAGACTAGCGGGTGGCTCCACGAGCAGTACTTC.

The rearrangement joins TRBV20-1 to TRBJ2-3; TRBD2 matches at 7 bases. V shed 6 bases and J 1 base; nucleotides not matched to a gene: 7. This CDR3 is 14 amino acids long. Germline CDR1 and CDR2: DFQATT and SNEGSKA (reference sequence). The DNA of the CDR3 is TGCAGTGCAAGGGAGGGGCGGGGCACAGATACGCAGTATTTT. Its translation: CSAREGRGTDTQYF.

Here the CDR3 reads CASSMLRADAYGYTF. The CDR3 nucleotides read TGTGCCAGTAGTATGTTACGGGCGGACGCCTATGGCTACACCTTC. The V gene is TRBV19, the J gene TRBJ1-2; D gene ambiguous. This CDR3 has 15 amino acids. CDR1 and CDR2 from the germline V gene are LNHDA and SQIVND (reference sequence). Trimming took off 3 bases at V and 4 bases at J, with 15 bases between the two ends.

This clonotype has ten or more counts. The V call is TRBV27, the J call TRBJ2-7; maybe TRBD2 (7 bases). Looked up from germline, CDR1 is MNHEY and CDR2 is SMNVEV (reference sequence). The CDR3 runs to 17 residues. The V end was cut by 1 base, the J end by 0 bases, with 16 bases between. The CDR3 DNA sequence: TGTGCCAGCAGTTTATTATCCCCCGGGGGGCACTCCTACGAGCAGTACTTC. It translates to CASSLLSPGGHSYEQYF.

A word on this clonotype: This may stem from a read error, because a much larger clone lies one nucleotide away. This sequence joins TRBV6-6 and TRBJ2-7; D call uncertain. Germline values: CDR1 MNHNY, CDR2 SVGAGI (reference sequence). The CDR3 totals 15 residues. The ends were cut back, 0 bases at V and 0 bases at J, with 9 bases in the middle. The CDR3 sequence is CASSYSARFSYEQYF. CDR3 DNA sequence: TGTGCCAGCAGTTACTCGGCGAGGTTCTCCTACGAGCAGTACTTC.

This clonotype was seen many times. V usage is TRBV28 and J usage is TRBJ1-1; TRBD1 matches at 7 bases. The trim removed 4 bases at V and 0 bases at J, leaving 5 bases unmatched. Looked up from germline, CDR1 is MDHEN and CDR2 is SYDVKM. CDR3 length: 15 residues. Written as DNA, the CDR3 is TGTGCCAGCAGTTCACAGGGGACTGTGAACACTGAAGCTTTCTTT. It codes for CASSSQGTVNTEAFF.

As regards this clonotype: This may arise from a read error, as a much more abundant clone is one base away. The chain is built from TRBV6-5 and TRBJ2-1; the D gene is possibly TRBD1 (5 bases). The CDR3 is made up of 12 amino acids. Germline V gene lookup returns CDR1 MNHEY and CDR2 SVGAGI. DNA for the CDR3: TGTGCCAGCAGAAACGACAGAGAAGAGCAGCTCTTC. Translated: CASRNDREEQLF.

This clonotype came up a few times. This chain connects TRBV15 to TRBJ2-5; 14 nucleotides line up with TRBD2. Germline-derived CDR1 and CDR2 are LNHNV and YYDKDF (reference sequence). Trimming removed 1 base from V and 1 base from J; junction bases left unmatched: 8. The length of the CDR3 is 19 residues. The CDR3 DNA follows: TGTGCCACCAGCAGAGCAATCGGACTAGCGGGAGGCACCCAAGAGACCCAGTACTTC. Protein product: CATSRAIGLAGGTQETQYF.

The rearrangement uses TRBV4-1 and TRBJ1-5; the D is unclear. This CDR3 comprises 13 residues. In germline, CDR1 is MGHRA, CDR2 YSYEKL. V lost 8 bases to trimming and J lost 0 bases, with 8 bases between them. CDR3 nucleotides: TGCGCCAGCCGCAGTTATAGCAATCAGCCCCAGCATTTT. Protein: CASRSYSNQPQHF.